This TCR beta chain emerged from a study of blood T cell repertoires in COVID-19. The CDR3 runs to 14 residues. Germline V lookup: CDR1 SGHRS, CDR2 YFSETQ. Between the trimmed V and J ends, which lost 5 bases and 5 bases, there was a span of 13 bases. Original methodology: Reference gene primer amplification in the assay estimated nucleated cell counts. Only in-frame clones appear in the TCRdb table, and some are missing; sequencing was by immunoSEQ multiplex PCR. V, J and clone size are taken as reported in that table, and D and trimming were inferred from the DNA itself. Here the sample spans about 17,000 clones, approximately 80% being singletons.

What was sequenced was peripheral blood. The chain employs TRBV5-1 and TRBJ2-2; D may be TRBD1 (5 bases). The TCR originated in a man in his 60s with active or convalescent COVID-19. The CDR3 sequence is CASSHDRSTGELFF. The CDR3 DNA reads TGCGCCAGCAGTCATGACAGATCAACCGGGGAGCTGTTTTTT.